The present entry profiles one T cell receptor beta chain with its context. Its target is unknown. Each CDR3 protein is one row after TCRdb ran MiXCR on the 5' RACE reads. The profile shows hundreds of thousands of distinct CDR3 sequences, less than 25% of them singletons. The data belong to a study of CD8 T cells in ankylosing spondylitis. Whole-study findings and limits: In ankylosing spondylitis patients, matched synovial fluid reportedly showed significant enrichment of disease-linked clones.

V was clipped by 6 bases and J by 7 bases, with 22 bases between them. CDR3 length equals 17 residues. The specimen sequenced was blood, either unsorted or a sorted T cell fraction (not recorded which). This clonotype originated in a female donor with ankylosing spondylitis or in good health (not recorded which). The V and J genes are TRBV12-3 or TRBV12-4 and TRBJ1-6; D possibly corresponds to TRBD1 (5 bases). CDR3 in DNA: TGTGCCAGCAGGGAACCCGGGACCCCGGGTCGGAATTCACCCCTCCACTTT. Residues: CASREPGTPGRNSPLHF.